This TCR beta chain was recorded in a study of blood T cells in healthy people across ages. Extractions gave at least 5.5 micrograms of total RNA per sample. V lost 6 bases, J lost 0 bases, and 12 bases lay in between. The CDR3 covers 15 residues. Germline V gene lookup returns CDR1 SNHLY and CDR2 FYNNEI. Study-wide results and caveats: Getting older went along with TCR beta diversity per million T cells dropping roughly linearly. The long-lived group displayed more naive CD4+ cells, plus higher diversity, than the aged donors did. TCR beta diversity tracked closely with naive T cell percentage.

A second PCR of 7 to 11 cycles used a sample-barcoded 5' primer and a J-beta primer mix. TCRdb reprocessed the 5' RACE reads via MiXCR and lists one record per CDR3 protein. In the table there are roughly 2 million distinct CDR3 sequences, around 50% of which are singletons. Only a few counts were recorded for this clonotype. Its antigen is undetermined. Sequenced sample: blood. The V and J genes are TRBV2 and TRBJ2-4; D not resolved. This clonotype was obtained from a woman aged 40-49 years in good health. CDR3 in DNA: TGTGCCAGCAGAGAAACAGTGAGAGCCAAAAACATTCAGTACTTC. Protein product: CASRETVRAKNIQYF.